This T cell receptor (beta chain) was sequenced for a study of shared clonotypes between healthy human individuals. Every subset's genomic DNA went evenly onto several immunoSEQ plates. Original processing methods: Junction-only sequences produced by ImmunoSEQ had no quality scores, so filtering differed. Data came from immunoSEQ multiplex PCR; TCRdb stores just in-frame clones and leaves some out. The DNA was the basis for D and trimming; V, J and clone size are from that table. The sample yields roughly 500,000 clones, about 96% seen once. In this sample, this clone turned up a few times. Donation came from healthy HIV-negative adults that had no recent acute infections or vaccinations. Donors, without exception, were Caucasian adults residing in Nashville, Tennessee. Sequencing was carried out using naive CD4+ T cells sorted from blood. Described subset: CD45RA+ positively selected. The receptor was isolated from a young woman in good health.

In DNA, the CDR3 is TGTGCCAGCAGTGGCCAACCACTAGCGGCGAACACCGGGGAGCTGTTTTTT. It yields the protein CASSGQPLAANTGELFF. V and J are TRBV2 and TRBJ2-2; 8 nucleotides agree with TRBD2. The CDR3 contains 17 residues. Germline trimming cut 4 bases from V and 0 bases from J; bases unmatched to any gene: 7. Germline loops: CDR1 SNHLY, CDR2 FYNNEI. The full variable domain, completed using reference TRBV2 and TRBJ2-2, is EPEVTQTPSHQVTQMGQEVILRCVPISNHLYFYWYRQILGQKVEFLVSFYNNEISEKSEIFDDQFSVERPDGSNFTLKIRSTKLEDSAMYFCASSGQPLAANTGELFFGEGSRLTVL.